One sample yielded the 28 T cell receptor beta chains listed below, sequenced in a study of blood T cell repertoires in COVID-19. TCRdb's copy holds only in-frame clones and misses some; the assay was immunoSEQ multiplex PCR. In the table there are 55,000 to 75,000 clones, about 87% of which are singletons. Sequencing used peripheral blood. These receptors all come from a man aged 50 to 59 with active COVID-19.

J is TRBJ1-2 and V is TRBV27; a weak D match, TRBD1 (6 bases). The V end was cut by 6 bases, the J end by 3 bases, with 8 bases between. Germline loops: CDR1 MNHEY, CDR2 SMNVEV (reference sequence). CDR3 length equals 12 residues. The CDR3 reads CASSRGHYGYTF. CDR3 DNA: TGTGCCAGCAGCAGGGGCCACTATGGCTACACCTTC.

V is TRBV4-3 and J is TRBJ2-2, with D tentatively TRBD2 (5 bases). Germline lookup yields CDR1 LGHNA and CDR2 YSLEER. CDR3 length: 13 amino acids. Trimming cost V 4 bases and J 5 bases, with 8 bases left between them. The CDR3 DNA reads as TGCGCCAGCAGCCCAGGACTGACCGGGGAGCTGTTTTTT. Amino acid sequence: CASSPGLTGELFF.

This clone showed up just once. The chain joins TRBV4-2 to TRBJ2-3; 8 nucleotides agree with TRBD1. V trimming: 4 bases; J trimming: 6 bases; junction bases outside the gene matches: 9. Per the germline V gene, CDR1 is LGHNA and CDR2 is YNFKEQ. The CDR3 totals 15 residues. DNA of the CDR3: TGTGCCAGCAGCCGGCAGACAGGGGAGACGGATACGCAGTATTTT. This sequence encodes CASSRQTGETDTQYF.

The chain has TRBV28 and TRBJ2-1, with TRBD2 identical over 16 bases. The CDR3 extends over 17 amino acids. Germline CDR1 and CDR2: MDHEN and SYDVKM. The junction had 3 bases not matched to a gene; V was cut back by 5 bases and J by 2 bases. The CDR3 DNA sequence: TGTGCCAGCAGTGGGACTAGCGGGGGGGCCGCCTACAATGAGCAGTTCTTC. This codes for CASSGTSGGAAYNEQFF.

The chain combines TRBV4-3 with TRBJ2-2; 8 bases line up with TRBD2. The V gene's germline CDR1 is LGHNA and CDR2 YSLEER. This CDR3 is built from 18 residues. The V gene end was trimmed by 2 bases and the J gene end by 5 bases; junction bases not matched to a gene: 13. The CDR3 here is CASSQPRERGTGTGELFF. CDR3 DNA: TGCGCCAGCAGCCAACCTCGGGAGCGGGGGACCGGGACCGGGGAGCTGTTTTTT.

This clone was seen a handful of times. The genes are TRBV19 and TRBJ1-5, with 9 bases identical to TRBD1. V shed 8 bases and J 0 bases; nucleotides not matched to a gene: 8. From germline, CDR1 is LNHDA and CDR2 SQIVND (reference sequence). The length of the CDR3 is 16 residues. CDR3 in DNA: TGTGCCAGTCGTACAGGGGGCCCCTATAGCAATCAGCCCCAGCATTTT. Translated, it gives CASRTGGPYSNQPQHF.

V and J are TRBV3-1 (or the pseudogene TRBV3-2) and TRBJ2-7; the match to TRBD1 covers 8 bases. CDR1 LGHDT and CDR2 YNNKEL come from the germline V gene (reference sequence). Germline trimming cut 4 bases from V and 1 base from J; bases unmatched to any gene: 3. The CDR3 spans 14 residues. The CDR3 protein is CASSPRDRSYEQYF. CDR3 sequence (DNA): TGTGCCAGCAGCCCCCGGGACAGGTCCTACGAGCAGTACTTC.

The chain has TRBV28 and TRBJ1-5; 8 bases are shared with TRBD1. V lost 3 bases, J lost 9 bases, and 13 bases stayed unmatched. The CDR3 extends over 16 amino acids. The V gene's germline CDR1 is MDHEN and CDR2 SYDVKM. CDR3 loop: CASSFGQGAGQLPQHF. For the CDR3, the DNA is TGTGCCAGCAGTTTCGGGCAGGGGGCGGGGCAGCTGCCCCAGCATTTT.

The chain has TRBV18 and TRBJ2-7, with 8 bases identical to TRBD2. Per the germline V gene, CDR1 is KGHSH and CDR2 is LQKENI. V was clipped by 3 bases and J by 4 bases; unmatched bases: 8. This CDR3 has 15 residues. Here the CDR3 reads CASSPPGTRSYEQYF. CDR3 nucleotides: TGTGCCAGCTCACCGCCGGGGACTAGGAGTTACGAGCAGTACTTC.

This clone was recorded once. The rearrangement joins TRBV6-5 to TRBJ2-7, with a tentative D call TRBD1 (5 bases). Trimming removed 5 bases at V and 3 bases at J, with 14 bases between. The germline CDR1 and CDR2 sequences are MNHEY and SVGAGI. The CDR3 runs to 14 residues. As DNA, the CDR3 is TGTGCCAGCAGTATACAGGTCACGTACTACGAGCAGTACTTC. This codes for CASSIQVTYYEQYF.

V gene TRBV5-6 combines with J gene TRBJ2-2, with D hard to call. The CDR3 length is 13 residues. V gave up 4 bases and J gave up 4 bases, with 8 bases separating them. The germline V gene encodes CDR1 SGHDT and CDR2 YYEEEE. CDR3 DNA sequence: TGTGCCAGCAGCCCGGTCTTCACCGGGGAGCTGTTTTTT. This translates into CASSPVFTGELFF. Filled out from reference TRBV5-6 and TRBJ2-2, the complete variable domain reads DAGVTQSPTHLIKTRGQQVTLRCSPKSGHDTVSWYQQALGQGPQFIFQYYEEEERQRGNFPDRFSGHQFPNYSSELNVNALLLGDSALYLCASSPVFTGELFFGEGSRLTVL.

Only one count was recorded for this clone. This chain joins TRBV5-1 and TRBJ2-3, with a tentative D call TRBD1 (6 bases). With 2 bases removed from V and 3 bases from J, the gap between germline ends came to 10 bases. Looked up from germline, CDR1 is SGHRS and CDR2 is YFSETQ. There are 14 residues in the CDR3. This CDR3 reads CASSFRGGTDTQYF. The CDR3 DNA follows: TGCGCCAGCAGCTTCAGGGGTGGGACAGATACGCAGTATTTT.

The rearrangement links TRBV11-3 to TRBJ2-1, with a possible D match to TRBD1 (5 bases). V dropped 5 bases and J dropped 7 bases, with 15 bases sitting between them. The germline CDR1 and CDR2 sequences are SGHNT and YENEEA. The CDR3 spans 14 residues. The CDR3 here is CASSQTQGVNEQFF. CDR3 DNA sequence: TGTGCCAGCAGCCAGACTCAAGGGGTGAATGAGCAGTTCTTC.

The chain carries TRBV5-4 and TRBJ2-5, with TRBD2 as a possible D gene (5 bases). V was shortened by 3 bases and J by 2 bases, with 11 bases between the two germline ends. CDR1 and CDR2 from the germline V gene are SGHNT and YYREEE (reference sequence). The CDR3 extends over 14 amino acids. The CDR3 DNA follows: TGTGCCAGCAGCTGGCCCGGGGAACAAGAGACCCAGTACTTC. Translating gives CASSWPGEQETQYF.

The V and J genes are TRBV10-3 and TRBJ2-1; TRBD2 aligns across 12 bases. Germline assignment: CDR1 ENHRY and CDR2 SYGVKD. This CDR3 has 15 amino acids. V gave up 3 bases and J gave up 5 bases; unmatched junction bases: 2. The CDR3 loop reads CAISERTSGNNEQFF. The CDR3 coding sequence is TGTGCCATCAGTGAAAGGACTAGCGGGAACAATGAGCAGTTCTTC.

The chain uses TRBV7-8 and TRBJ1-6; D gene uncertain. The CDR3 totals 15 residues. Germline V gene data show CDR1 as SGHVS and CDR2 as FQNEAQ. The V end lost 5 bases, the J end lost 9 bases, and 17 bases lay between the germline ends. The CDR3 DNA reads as TGTGCCAGCAGCGGGTCGGGGTCCCGGGGTTCACCCCTCCACTTT. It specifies CASSGSGSRGSPLHF.

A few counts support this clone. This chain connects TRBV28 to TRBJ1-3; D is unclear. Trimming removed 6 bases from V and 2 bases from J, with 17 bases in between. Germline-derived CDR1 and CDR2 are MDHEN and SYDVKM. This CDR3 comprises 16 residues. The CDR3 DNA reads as TGTGCCAGCAGCCCCAGCTCCTCAGGTACTGGAAACACCATATATTTT. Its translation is CASSPSSSGTGNTIYF.

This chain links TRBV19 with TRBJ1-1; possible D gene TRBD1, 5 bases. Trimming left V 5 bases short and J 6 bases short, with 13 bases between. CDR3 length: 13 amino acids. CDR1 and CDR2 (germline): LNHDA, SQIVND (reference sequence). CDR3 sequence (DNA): TGTGCCAGTAGTCACAGGACGAGCGCTGAAGCTTTCTTT. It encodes CASSHRTSAEAFF.

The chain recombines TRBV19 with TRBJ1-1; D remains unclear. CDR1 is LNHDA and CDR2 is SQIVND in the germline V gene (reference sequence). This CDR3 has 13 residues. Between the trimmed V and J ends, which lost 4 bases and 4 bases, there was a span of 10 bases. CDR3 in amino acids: CASSKARRTEAFF. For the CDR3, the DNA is TGTGCCAGTAGTAAGGCGCGGCGCACTGAAGCTTTCTTT. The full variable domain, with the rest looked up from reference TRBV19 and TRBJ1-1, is DGGITQSPKYLFRKEGQNVTLSCEQNLNHDAMYWYRQDPGQGLRLIYYSQIVNDFQKGDIAEGYSVSREKKESFPLTVTSAQKNPTAFYLCASSKARRTEAFFGQGTRLTVV.

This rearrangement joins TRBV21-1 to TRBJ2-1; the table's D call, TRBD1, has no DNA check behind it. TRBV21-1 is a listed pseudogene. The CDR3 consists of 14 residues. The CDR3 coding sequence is TGTGCCAGTCGCCGGGACAGGGTCAACAATGAGCAGTTCTTC. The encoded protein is CASRRDRVNNEQFF.

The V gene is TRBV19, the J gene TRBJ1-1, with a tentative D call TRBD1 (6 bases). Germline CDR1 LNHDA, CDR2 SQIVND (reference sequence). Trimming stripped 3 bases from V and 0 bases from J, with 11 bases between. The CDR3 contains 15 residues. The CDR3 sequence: CASSIRYRVNTEAFF. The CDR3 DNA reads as TGTGCCAGTAGTATCCGTTACAGGGTGAACACTGAAGCTTTCTTT. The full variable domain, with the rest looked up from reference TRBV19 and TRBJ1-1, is DGGITQSPKYLFRKEGQNVTLSCEQNLNHDAMYWYRQDPGQGLRLIYYSQIVNDFQKGDIAEGYSVSREKKESFPLTVTSAQKNPTAFYLCASSIRYRVNTEAFFGQGTRLTVV.

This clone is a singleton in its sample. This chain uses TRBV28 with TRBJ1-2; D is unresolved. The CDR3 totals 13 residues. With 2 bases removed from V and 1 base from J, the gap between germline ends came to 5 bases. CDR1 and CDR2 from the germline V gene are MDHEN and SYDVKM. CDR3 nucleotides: TGTGCCAGCAGTTTAGGTAGTAACTATGGCTACACCTTC. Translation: CASSLGSNYGYTF.

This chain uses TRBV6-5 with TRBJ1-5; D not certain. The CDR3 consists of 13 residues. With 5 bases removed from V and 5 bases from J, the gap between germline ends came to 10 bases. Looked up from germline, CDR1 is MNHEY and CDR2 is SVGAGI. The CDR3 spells CASSLLLDQPQHF. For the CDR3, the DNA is TGTGCCAGCAGTCTACTCTTAGATCAGCCCCAGCATTTT.

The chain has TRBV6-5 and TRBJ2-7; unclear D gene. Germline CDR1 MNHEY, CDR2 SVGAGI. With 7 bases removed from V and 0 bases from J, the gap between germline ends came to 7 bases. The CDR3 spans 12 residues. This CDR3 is CASNSYSYEQYF. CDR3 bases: TGTGCCAGCAATTCCTACTCCTACGAGCAGTACTTC.

CDR3: CASSSHRGWTEAFF. In nucleotides, the CDR3 is TGTGCCAGCAGTTCCCACAGGGGGTGGACTGAAGCTTTCTTT. The genes are TRBV28 and TRBJ1-1, with TRBD1 matching over 8 bases. Germline CDR1 is MDHEN and CDR2 is SYDVKM. This CDR3 comprises 14 residues. The trim removed 4 bases at V and 5 bases at J, leaving 6 bases unmatched.

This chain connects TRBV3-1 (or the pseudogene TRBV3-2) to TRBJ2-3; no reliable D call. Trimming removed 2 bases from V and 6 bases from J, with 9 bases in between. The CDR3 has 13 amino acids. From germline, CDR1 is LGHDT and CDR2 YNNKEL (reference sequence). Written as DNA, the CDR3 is TGTGCCAGCAGCCAATTTTCCGTGGATACGCAGTATTTT. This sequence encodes CASSQFSVDTQYF.

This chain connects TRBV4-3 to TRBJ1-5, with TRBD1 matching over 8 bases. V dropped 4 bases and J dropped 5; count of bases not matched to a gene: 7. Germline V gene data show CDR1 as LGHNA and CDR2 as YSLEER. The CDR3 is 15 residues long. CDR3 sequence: CASSPNRGTHQPQHF. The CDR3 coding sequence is TGCGCCAGCAGCCCAAACAGGGGGACGCATCAGCCCCAGCATTTT.

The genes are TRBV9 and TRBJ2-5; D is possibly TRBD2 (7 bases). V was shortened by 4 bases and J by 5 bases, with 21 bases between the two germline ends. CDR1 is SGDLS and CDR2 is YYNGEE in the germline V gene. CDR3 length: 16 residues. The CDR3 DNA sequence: TGTGCCAGCAGCCCATCGACGAGGGGGGGTTGGGAGACCCAGTACTTC. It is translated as CASSPSTRGGWETQYF.